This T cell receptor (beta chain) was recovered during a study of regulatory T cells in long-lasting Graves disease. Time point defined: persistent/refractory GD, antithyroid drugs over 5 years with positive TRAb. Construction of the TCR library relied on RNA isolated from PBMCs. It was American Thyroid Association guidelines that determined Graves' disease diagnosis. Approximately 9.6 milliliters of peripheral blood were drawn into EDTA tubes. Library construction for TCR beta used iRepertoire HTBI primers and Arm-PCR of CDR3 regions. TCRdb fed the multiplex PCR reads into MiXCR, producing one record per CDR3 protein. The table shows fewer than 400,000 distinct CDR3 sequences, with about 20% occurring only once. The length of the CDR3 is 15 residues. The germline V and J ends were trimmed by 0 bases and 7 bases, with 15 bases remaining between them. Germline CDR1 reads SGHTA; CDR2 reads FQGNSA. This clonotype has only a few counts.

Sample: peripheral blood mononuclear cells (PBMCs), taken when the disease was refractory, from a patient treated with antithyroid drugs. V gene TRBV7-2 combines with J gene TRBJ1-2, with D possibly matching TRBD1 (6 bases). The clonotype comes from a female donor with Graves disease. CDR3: CASSLAGRDTAGYTF. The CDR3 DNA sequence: TGTGCCAGCAGCTTAGCAGGGAGGGACACCGCTGGCTACACCTTC.